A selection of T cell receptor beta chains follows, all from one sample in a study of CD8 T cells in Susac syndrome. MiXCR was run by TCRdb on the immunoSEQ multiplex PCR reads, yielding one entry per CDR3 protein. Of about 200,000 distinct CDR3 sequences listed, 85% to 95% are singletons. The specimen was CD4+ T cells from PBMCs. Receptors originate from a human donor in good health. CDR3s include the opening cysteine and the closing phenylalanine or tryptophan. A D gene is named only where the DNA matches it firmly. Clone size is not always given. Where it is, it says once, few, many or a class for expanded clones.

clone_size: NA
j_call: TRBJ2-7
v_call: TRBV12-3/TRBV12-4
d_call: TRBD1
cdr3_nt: TGTGCCAGCAGTCCCCCAGGGGGAATGGGTTCCTACGAGCAGTACTTC
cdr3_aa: CASSPPGGMGSYEQYF

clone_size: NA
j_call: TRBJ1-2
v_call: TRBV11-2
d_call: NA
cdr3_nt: TGTGCCAGCAGAACCCCAGGGCTAGCTAACTATGGCTACACCTTC
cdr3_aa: CASRTPGLANYGYTF

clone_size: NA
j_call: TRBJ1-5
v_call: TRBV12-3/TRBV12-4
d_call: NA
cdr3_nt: TGTGCCAGCAGTTTTTATCAGCCCCAGCATTTT
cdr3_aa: CASSFYQPQHF

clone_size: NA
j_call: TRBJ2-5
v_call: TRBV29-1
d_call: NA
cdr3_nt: TGCAGCGTTGAAGAGGGGGAAGAGACCCAGTACTTC
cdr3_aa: CSVEEGEETQYF

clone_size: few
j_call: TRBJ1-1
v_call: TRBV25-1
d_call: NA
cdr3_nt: TGTGCCAGCACCGAGAACACTGAAGCTTTCTTT
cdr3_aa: CASTENTEAFF

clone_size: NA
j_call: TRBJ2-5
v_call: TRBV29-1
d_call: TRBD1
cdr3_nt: TGCAGCGTCCTCAGGGACAGGGGGCCGGGGGAGACCCAGTACTTC
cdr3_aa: CSVLRDRGPGETQYF

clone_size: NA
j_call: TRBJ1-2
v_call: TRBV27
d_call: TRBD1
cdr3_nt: TGTGCCAGCAGTGGGGCAGGGGGCTTTGGCTACACCTTC
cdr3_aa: CASSGAGGFGYTF

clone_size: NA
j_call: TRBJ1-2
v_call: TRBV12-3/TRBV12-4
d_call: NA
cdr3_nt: TGTGCCAGCAGTTTATTGCACTATGGCTACACCTTC
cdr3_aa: CASSLLHYGYTF

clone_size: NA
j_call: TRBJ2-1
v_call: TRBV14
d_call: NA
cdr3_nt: TGTGCCAGCAGCCAAGATTCGGCCGGGACAAAGTTCTTC
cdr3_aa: CASSQDSAGTKFF

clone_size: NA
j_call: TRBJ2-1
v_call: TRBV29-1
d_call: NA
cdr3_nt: TGCAGCGTTGGCAGGGTGGGGGACAATGAGCAGTTCTTC
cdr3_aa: CSVGRVGDNEQFF

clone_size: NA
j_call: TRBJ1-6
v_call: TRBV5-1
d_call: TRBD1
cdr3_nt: TGCGCCAGCAGCGACGGGACAGGGAATAATTCACCCCTCCACTTT
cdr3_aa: CASSDGTGNNSPLHF

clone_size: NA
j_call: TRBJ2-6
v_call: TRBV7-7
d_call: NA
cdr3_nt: TGTGCTAGCAGCCAGGGCCCCTCTGGGGCCAACGTCCTGACTTTC
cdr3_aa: CASSQGPSGANVLTF

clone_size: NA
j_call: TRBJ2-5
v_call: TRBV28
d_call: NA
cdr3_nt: TGTGCCAGCAGTTTCTTTGGGACCCAGTACTTC
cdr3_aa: CASSFFGTQYF

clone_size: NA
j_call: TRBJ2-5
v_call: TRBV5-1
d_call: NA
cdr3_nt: TGCGCCAGCAGCCCCTCGGGGTGGGGGACCCTCCAAGAGACCCAGTACTTC
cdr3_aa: CASSPSGWGTLQETQYF

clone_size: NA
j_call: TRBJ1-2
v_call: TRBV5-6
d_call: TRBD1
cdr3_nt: TGTGCCAGCAGCGAAGGGACAGATCTTTACTATGGCTACACCTTC
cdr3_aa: CASSEGTDLYYGYTF

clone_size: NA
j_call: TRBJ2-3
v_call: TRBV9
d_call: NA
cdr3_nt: TGTGCCAGCAGCGTAGTTAGCGGTTACACAGATACGCAGTATTTT
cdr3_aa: CASSVVSGYTDTQYF

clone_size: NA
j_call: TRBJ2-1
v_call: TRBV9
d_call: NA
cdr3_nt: TGTGCCAGCAGCGGGGACCGAAAGGGGTTCAGGCATGAGCAGTTCTTC
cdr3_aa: CASSGDRKGFRHEQFF

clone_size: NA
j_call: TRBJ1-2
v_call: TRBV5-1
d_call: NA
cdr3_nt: TGCGCCAGCAGCTCCACAGTACAGGACTATGGCTACACCTTC
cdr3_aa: CASSSTVQDYGYTF

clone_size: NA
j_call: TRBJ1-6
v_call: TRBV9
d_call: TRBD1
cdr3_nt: TGTGCCAGCAGCACCACAGGGGCTTATTCACCCCTCCACTTT
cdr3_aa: CASSTTGAYSPLHF

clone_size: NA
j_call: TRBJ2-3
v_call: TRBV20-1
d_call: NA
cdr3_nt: TGCAGTGCCCGGAGGGGCCAGGATACGCAGTATTTT
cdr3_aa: CSARRGQDTQYF

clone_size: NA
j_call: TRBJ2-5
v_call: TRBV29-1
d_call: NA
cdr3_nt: TGCAGCGGGGGTATGGGGGAGACCCAGTACTTC
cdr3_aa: CSGGMGETQYF

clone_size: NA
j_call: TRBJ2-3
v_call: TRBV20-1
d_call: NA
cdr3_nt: TGCAGTGCTGGGGGGGGGCAGCACCCAGATACGCAGTATTTT
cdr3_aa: CSAGGGQHPDTQYF

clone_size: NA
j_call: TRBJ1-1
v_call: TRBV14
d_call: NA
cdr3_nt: TGTGCCAGCAGCCTTTTGATGAACACTGAAGCTTTCTTT
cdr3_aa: CASSLLMNTEAFF

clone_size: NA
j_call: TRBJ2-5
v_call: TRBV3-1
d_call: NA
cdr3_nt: TGTGCCAGCAGCCAAGAGGCGCGGGGGACCCAGTACTTC
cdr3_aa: CASSQEARGTQYF

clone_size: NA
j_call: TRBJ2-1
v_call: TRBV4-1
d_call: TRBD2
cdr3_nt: TGCGCCAGCAGCCAACCAGCGGGGGGGCGGTATGAGCAGTTCTTC
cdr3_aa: CASSQPAGGRYEQFF

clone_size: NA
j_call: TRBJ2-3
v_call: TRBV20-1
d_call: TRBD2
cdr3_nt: TGCAGTGCTCCTCTCAGCGGGGAGCCCACAGATACGCAGTATTTT
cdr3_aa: CSAPLSGEPTDTQYF

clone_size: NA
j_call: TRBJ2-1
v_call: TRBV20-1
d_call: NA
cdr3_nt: TGCAGTGCTAGCGGTTGGCGGGGAAACAATGAGCAGTTCTTC
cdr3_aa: CSASGWRGNNEQFF

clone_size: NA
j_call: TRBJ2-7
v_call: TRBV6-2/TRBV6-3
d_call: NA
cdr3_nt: TGTGCCAGCAGTTACTCCTTTAACCGCAGGTTACTCCGCTACGAGCAGTACTTC
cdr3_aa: CASSYSFNRRLLRYEQYF

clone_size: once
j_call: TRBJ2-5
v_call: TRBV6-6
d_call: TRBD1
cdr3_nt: TGTGCCAGCGGGAGCACAGGGGTAGGGGAGACCCAGTACTTC
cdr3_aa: CASGSTGVGETQYF

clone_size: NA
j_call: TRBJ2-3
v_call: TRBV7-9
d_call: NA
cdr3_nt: TGTGCCAGCAGCTTAGGTGCGGGACTGCTGGGCACAGATACGCAGTATTTT
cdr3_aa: CASSLGAGLLGTDTQYF

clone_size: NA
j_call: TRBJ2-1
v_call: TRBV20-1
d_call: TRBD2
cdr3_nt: TGCAGTGTCGCGGGACTAGCGCTCTACAATGAGCAGTTCTTC
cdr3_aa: CSVAGLALYNEQFF

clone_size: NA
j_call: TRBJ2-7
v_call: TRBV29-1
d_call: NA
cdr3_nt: TGCAGCGTCGCGCGATCAGGAGAGCAGTACTTC
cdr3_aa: CSVARSGEQYF

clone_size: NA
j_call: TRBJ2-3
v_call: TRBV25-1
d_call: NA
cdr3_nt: TGTGCCAGCCGAGCGGACCCTAGTACGCAGTATTTT
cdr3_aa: CASRADPSTQYF

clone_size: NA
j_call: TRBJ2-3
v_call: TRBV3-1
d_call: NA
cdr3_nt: TGTGCCAGCAGCCAAAGAACGGAGTGGCGGCGCACAGATACGCAGTATTTT
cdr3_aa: CASSQRTEWRRTDTQYF

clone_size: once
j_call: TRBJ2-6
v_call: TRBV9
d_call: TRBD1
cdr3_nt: TGTGCCAGCAGCGCATCCGGGACAGCCGCCTCTGGGGCCAACGTCCTGACTTTC
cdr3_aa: CASSASGTAASGANVLTF

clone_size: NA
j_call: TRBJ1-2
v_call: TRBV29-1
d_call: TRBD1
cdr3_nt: TGCAGCGTTGAAGAAACAGGGGGCACTGGCTACACCTTC
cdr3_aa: CSVEETGGTGYTF

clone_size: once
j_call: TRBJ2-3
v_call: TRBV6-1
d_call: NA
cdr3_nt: TGTGCCAGCATGCTCCCCGGCCGGGGAGGCACAGATACGCAGTATTTT
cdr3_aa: CASMLPGRGGTDTQYF

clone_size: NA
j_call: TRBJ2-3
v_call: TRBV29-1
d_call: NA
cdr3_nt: TGCAGCGTTGGAACGGCGGGGGATACGCAGTATTTT
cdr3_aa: CSVGTAGDTQYF

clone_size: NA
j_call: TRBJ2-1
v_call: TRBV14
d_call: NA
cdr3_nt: TGTGCCAGCAGCCAAAGATTCCTTGGAGAGCAGTTCTTC
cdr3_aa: CASSQRFLGEQFF

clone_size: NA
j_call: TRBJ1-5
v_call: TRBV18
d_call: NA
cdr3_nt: TGTGCCAGCTCACCACAGGGAGCGAATCAGCCCCAGCATTTT
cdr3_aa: CASSPQGANQPQHF

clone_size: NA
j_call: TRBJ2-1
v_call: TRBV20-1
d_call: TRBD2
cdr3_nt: TGCAGTGCTACTCTTGGCGGGGGGGCCCTAAATGAGCAGTTCTTC
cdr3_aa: CSATLGGGALNEQFF

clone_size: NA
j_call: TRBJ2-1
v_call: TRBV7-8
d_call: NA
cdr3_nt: TGTGCCAGCAGCCACCCTCGCTCTGGTGAGCAGTTCTTC
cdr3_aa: CASSHPRSGEQFF

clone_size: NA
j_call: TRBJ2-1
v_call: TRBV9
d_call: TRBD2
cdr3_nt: TGTGCCAGCAGCGTGGGACTAGCGACCAATGAGCAGTTCTTC
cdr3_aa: CASSVGLATNEQFF

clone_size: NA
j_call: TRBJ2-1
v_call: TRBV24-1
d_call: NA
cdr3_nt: TGTGCCACCAGTGATTCGGCAGCAAGCTCCTACAATGAGCAGTTCTTC
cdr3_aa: CATSDSAASSYNEQFF

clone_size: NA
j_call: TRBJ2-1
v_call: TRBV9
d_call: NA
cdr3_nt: TGTGCCAGCAGCGGAACCGCGAACAATGAGCAGCTCTTC
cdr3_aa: CASSGTANNEQLF

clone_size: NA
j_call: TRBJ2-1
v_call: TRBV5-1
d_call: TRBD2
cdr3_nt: TGCGCCAGCAGCAGCTGGACTAGCGGACCCAATGAGCAGTTCTTC
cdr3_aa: CASSSWTSGPNEQFF

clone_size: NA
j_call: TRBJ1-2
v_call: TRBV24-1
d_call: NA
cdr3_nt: TGTGCCACCAGTTCTCAGGACGTTCCTGACTATGGCTACACCTTC
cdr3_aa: CATSSQDVPDYGYTF

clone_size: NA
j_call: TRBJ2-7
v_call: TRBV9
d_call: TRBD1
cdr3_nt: TGTGCCAGCAGCGTAGGGGACAGGTCCGTACAGTACTTC
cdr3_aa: CASSVGDRSVQYF